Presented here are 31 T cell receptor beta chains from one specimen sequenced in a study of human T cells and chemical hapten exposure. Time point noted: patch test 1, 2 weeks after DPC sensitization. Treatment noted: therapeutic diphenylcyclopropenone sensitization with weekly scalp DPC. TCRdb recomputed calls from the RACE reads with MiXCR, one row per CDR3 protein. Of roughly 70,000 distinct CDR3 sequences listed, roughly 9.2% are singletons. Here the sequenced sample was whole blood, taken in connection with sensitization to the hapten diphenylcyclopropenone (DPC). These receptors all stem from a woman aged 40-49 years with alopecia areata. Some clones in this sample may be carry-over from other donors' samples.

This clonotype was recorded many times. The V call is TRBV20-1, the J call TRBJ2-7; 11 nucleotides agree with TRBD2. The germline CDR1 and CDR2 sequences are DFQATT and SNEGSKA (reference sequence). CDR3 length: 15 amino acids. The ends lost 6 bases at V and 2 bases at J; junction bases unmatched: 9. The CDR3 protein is CSASLASGGPYEQYF. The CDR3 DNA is TGCAGTGCGAGCCTGGCTAGCGGGGGGCCCTACGAGCAGTACTTC.

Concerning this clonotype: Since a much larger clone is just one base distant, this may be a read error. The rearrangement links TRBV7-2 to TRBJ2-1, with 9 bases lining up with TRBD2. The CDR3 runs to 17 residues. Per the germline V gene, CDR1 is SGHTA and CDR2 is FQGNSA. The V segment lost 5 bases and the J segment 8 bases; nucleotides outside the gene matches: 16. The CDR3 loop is CASSLRGGIVDWHEQFF. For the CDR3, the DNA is TGTGCCAGCAGCCTGCGGGGGGGCATCGTGGACTGGCATGAGCAGTTCTTC.

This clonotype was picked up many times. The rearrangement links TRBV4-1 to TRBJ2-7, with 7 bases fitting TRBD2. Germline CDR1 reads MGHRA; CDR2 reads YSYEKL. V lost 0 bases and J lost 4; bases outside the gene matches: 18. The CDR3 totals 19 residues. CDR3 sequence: CASSQDRGLADAGIYEQYF. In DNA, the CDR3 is TGCGCCAGCAGCCAAGATCGTGGGCTAGCGGACGCCGGAATTTACGAGCAGTACTTC.

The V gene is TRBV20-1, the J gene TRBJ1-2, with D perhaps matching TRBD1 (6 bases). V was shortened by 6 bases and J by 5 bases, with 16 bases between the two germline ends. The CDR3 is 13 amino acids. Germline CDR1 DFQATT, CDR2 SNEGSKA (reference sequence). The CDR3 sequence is CSAPGDTGYGYTF. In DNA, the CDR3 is TGCAGTGCCCCGGGGGACACAGGGTATGGCTACACCTTC.

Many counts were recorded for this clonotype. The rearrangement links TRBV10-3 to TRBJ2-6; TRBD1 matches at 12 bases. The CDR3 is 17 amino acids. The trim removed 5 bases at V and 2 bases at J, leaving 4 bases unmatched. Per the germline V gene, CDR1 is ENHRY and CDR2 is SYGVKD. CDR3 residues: CAISKGQGATGANVLTF. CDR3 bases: TGTGCCATCAGTAAGGGACAGGGGGCGACTGGGGCCAACGTCCTGACTTTC.

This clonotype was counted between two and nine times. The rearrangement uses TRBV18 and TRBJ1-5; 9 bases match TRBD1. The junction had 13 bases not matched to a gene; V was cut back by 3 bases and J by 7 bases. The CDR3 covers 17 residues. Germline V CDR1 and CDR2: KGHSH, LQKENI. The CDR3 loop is CASSPGAGTGRLQPQHF. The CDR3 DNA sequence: TGTGCCAGCTCACCGGGAGCTGGGACAGGGAGATTACAGCCCCAGCATTTT.

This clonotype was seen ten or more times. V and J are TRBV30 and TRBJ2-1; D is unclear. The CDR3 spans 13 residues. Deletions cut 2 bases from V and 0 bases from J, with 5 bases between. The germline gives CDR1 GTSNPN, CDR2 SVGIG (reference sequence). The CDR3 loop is CAWSTTSYNEQFF. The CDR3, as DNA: TGTGCCTGGAGTACCACCTCCTACAATGAGCAGTTCTTC.

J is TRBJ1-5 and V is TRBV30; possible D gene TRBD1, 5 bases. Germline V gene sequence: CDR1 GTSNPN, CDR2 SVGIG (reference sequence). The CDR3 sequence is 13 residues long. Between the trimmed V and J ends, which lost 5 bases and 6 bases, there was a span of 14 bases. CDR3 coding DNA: TGTGCCTGGGGTAATGGGGCAGGTCAGCCCCAGCATTTT. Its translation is CAWGNGAGQPQHF.

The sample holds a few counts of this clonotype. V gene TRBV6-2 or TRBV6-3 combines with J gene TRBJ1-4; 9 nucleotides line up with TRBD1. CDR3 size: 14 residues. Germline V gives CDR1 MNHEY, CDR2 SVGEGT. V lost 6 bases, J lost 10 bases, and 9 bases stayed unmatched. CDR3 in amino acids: CASSETGGAGKLFF. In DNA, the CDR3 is TGTGCCAGCAGCGAAACAGGGGGCGCGGGAAAACTGTTTTTT.

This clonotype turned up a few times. CDR3 loop: CASSFRVGDGYTF. In nucleotides, the CDR3 is TGTGCCAGCAGTTTCCGGGTAGGGGATGGCTACACCTTC. This chain connects TRBV12-3 or TRBV12-4 to TRBJ1-2; maybe TRBD1 (5 bases). The CDR3 totals 13 residues. The ends were cut back, 3 bases at V and 6 bases at J, with 11 bases in the middle.

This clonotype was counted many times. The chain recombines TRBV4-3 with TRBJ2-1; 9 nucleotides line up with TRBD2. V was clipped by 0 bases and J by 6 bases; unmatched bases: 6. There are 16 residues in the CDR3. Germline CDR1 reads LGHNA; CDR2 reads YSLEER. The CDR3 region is CASSQEVAGAPNEQFF. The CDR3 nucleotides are TGCGCCAGCAGCCAAGAGGTAGCGGGGGCGCCCAATGAGCAGTTCTTC.

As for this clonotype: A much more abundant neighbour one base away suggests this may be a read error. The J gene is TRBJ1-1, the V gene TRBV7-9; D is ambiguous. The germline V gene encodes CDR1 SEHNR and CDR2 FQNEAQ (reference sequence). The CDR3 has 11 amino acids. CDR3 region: CASSKNTEVFF. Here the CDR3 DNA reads TGTGCCAGCAGCAAGAACACTGAAGTTTTCTTT.

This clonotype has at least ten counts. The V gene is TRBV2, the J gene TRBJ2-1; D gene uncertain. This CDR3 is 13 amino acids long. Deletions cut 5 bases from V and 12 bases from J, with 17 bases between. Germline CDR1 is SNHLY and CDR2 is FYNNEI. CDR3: CASSSDHVGVQFF. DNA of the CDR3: TGTGCCAGCAGTTCAGACCATGTCGGTGTGCAGTTCTTC.

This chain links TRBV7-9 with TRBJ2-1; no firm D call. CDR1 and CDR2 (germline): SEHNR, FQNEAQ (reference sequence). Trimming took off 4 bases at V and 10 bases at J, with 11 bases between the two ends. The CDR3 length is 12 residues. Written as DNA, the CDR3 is TGTGCCAGCAGCTCCGCTTTTTGGGAGCAGTTCTTC. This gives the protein CASSSAFWEQFF.

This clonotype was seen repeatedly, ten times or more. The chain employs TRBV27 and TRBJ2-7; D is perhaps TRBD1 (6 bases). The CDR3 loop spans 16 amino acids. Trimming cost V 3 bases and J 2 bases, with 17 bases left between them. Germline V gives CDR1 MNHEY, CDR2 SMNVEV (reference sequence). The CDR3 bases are TGTGCCAGCAGTTTCAGTAAGGGGGATCAGACCTACGAGCAGTACTTC. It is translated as CASSFSKGDQTYEQYF.

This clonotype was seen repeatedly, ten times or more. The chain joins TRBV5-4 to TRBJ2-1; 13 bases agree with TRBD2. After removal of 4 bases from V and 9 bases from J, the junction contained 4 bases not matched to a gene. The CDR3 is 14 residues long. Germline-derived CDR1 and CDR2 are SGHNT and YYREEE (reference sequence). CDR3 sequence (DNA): TGTGCCAGCAGCCCTGGGACTAGCGGGGCTGAGCAGTTCTTC. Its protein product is CASSPGTSGAEQFF.

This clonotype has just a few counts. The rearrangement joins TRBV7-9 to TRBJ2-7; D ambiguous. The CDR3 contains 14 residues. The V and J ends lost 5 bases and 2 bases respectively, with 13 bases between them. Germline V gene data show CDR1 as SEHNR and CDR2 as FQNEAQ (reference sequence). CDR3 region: CASSPWALTYEQYF. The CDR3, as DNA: TGTGCCAGCAGCCCCTGGGCGCTGACCTACGAGCAGTACTTC.

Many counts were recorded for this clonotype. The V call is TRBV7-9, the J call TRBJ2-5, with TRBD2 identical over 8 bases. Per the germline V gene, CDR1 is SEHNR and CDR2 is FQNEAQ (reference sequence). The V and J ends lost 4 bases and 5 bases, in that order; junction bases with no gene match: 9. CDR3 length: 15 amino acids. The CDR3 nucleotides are TGTGCCAGCAGCTCGCCGGGACTAGTAGGGGAGACCCAGTACTTC. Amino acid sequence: CASSSPGLVGETQYF.

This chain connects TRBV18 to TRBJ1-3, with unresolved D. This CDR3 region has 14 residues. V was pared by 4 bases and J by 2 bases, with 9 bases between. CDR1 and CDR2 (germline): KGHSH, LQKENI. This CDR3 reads CASSQAGTGNTIYF. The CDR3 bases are TGTGCCAGCTCACAAGCAGGTACTGGAAACACCATATATTTT.

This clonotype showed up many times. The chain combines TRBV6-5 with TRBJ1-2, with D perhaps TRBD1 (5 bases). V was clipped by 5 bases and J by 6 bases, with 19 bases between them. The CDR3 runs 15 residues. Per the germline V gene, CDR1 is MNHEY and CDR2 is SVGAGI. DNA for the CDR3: TGTGCCAGCAGTCTTTTCTGGGGGGGAGGAGATGGCTACACCTTC. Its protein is CASSLFWGGGDGYTF.

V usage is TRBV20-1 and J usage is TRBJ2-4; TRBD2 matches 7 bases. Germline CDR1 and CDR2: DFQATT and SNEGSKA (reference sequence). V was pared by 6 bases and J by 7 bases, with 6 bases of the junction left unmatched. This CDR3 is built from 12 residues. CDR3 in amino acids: CSAQMGGNIQYF. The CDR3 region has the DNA TGCAGTGCCCAGATGGGGGGGAACATTCAGTACTTC.

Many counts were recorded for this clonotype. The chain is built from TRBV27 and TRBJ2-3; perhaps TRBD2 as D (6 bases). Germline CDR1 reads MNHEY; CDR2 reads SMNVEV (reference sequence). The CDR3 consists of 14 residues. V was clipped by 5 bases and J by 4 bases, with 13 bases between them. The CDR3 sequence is CASSRLVTADTQYF. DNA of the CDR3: TGTGCCAGCAGTCGACTAGTTACGGCAGATACGCAGTATTTT.

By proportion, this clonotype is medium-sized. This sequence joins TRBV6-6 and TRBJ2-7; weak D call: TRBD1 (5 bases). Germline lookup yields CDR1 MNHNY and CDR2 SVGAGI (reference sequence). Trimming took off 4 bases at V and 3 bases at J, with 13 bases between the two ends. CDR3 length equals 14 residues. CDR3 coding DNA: TGTGCCAGCAGTTTGGGGCCGGACCGCTACGAGCAGTACTTC. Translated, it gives CASSLGPDRYEQYF.

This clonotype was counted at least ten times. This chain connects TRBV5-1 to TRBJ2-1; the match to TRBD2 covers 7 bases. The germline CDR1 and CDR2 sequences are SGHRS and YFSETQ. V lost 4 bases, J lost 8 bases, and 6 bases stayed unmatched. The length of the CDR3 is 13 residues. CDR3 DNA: TGCGCCAGCAGCCGGGGGGAGACGGATGAGCAGTTCTTC. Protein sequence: CASSRGETDEQFF. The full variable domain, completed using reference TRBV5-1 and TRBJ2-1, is KAGVTQTPRYLIKTRGQQVTLSCSPISGHRSVSWYQQTPGQGLQFLFEYFSETQRNKGNFPGRFSGRQFSNSRSEMNVSTLELGDSALYLCASSRGETDEQFFGPGTRLTVL.

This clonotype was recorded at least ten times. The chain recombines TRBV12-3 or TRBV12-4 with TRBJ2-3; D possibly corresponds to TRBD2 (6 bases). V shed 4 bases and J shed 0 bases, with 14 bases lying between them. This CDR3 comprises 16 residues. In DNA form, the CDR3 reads TGTGCCAGCAGTTCCGGGACTTACTTTAGCACAGATACGCAGTATTTT. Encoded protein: CASSSGTYFSTDTQYF.

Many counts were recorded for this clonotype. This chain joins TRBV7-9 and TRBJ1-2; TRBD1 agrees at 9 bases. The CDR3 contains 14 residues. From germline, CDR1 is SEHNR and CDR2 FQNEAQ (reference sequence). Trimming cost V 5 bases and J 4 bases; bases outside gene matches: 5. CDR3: CASSKDRGGYGYTF. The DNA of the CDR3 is TGTGCCAGCAGCAAGGACAGGGGAGGCTATGGCTACACCTTC. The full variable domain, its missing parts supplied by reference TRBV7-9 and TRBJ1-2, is DTGVSQNPRHKITKRGQNVTFRCDPISEHNRLYWYRQTLGQGPEFLTYFQNEAQLEKSRLLSDRFSAERPKGSFSTLEIQRTEQGDSAMYLCASSKDRGGYGYTFGSGTRLTVV.

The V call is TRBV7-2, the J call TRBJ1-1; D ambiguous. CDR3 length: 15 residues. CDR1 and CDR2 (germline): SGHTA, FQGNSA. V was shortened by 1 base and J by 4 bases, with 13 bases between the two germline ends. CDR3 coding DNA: TGTGCCAGCAGCTTAGGACGCGGGATTGGCACTGAAGCTTTCTTT. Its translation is CASSLGRGIGTEAFF.

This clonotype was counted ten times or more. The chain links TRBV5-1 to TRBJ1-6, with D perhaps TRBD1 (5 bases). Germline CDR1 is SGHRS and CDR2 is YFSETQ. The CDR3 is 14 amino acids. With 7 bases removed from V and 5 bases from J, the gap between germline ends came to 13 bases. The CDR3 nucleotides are TGCGCCAGCGGGAGGGGACCTAATAATTCACCCCTCCACTTT. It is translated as CASGRGPNNSPLHF.

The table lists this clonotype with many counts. The CDR3 region has the DNA TGTGCCAGCAGCTTAGTTGGCGGGGGGCCCTACGAGCAGTACTTC. As protein: CASSLVGGGPYEQYF. The chain links TRBV7-2 to TRBJ2-7; the match to TRBD2 covers 8 bases. The junction had 4 bases not matched to a gene; V was cut back by 1 base and J by 2 bases. The CDR3 is made up of 15 amino acids. CDR1 is SGHTA, CDR2 FQGNSA, per germline.

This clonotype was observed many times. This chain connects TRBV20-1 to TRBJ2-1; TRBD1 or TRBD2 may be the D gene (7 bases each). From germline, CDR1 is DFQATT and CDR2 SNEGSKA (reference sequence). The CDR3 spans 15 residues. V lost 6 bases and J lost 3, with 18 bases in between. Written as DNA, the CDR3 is TGCAGTGCCGCATTCAGGGGGGGCATCTACAATGAGCAGTTCTTC. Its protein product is CSAAFRGGIYNEQFF.

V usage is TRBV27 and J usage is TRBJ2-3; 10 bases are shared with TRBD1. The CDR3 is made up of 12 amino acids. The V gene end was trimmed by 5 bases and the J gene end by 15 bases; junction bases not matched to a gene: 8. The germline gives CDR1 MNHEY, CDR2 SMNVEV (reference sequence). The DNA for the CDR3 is TGTGCCAGCAGTCCACCGGGACAGGGGTATTATTTT. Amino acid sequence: CASSPPGQGYYF.